This is a list of T cell receptor beta chains from one sample in a study of radiotherapy plus CTLA-4 blockade in lung cancer. Libraries were prepared by immunoSEQ multiplex PCR; TCRdb keeps only in-frame clonotypes and omits some of them. The sample gives approximately 48,000 clones, about four fifths of which show up once; approximately 5% is in the top ten. The sequences come from peripheral blood, collected from a patient treated with radiotherapy plus ipilimumab. Receptors originate from a human donor with non-small cell lung cancer whose response to radiotherapy plus ipilimumab could not be evaluated. Both conserved end residues are part of each CDR3. A D gene is named only where the DNA matches it firmly. Clone size is not always given. Where it is, it says once, few, many or a class for expanded clones.

J | size | D | V | DNA | CDR3
TRBJ2-1 | - | TRBD2 | TRBV19 | TGTGCCAGTAGCCGTGGACTAGCGGGAGAGTTCCGTTACAATGAGCAGTTCTTC | CASSRGLAGEFRYNEQFF
TRBJ1-1 | few | - | TRBV29-1 | TGCAGCGGCGGACTTTCTGGAGCGGGGAACACTGAAGCTTTCTTT | CSGGLSGAGNTEAFF
TRBJ2-1 | - | TRBD2 | TRBV10-3 | TGTGCCATCAGACCGGGACTAGCGGTGGGGAATGAGCAGTTCTTC | CAIRPGLAVGNEQFF
TRBJ2-1 | - | TRBD2 | TRBV9 | TGTGCCAGCATCAAAGGGTTCAGCGGGAGTCTCGATGAGCAGTTCTTC | CASIKGFSGSLDEQFF
TRBJ2-7 | - | - | TRBV27 | TGTGCCAGCGCCCTGGGGACTCCCTACGAGCAGTACTTC | CASALGTPYEQYF
TRBJ1-1 | - | - | TRBV2 | TGTGCCAGCAGTGAAGGGCTGAACACTGAAGCTTTCTTT | CASSEGLNTEAFF
TRBJ2-2 | - | - | TRBV5-4 | TGTGCCAGCAGCTTAAGGTCTAGCTATGGCACCGGGGAGCTGTTTTTT | CASSLRSSYGTGELFF
TRBJ2-7 | - | TRBD1 | TRBV28 | TGTGCCAGCAGGCCCGAACCAGGGGGATCGACCTGGTACGAGCAGTACTTC | CASRPEPGGSTWYEQYF
TRBJ1-3 | - | TRBD1 | TRBV10-3 | TGTGCCATCAAAGGACAGGGGTCCCTCCGCTCTGGAAACACCATATATTTT | CAIKGQGSLRSGNTIYF
TRBJ1-2 | - | - | TRBV19 | TGTGCCAGTAGTATAAGGCAGGGTTCTCGAGGCTACACCTTC | CASSIRQGSRGYTF
TRBJ1-1 | - | - | TRBV7-9 | TGTGCCAGCAGCCTACAAGGCGGGGGCGTAACTGAAGCTTTCTTT | CASSLQGGGVTEAFF
TRBJ2-4 | - | TRBD1 | TRBV28 | TGTGCCAGCAGTTCGGTCCTGGGACAGGCCCCTATTCAGTACTTC | CASSSVLGQAPIQYF